These 20 T cell receptor beta chains came from one sample sequenced in a study of blood T cell repertoires in COVID-19. Clones were sequenced by immunoSEQ multiplex PCR, and TCRdb holds only the in-frame ones, with some missing. The table has about 53,000 clones, around 79% seen once. Specimen: peripheral blood. The receptors come from a man between 70 and 80 years old with active or convalescent COVID-19.

The rearrangement joins TRBV18 to TRBJ2-1; 7 nucleotides match TRBD1. V dropped 5 bases and J dropped 5; count of bases not matched to a gene: 6. The CDR3 is made up of 14 amino acids. Germline CDR1 reads KGHSH; CDR2 reads LQKENI. The CDR3 DNA sequence: TGTGCCAGCTCATCACAGGGGTCCAACAATGAGCAGTTCTTC. Translation gives CASSSQGSNNEQFF.

This clone was observed a few times. This chain connects TRBV15 to TRBJ1-1, with a tentative D call TRBD1 (5 bases). The CDR3 covers 15 residues. Trimming took off 6 bases at V and 2 bases at J, with 16 bases between the two ends. The germline V gene has CDR1 LNHNV and CDR2 YYDKDF (reference sequence). The CDR3 coding sequence is TGTGCCACCAGAAGTAGTTTCGGACACAACACTGAAGCTTTCTTT. Protein product: CATRSSFGHNTEAFF.

This clone has just one count. This chain's CDR3 is CASSLVGTALWGNSPLHF. DNA of the CDR3: TGTGCCAGCAGCTTAGTGGGGACAGCGCTGTGGGGCAATTCACCCCTCCACTTT. The V gene is TRBV7-2, the J gene TRBJ1-6, with 7 bases fitting TRBD1. The CDR3 loop spans 18 amino acids. V lost 1 base and J lost 7; bases outside the gene matches: 13. Germline loops: CDR1 SGHTA, CDR2 FQGNSA. Full variable domain (missing parts from reference TRBV7-2 and TRBJ1-6): GAGVSQSPSNKVTEKGKDVELRCDPISGHTALYWYRQSLGQGLEFLIYFQGNSAPDKSGLPSDRFSAERTGGSVSTLTIQRTQQEDSAVYLCASSLVGTALWGNSPLHFGNGTRLTVT.

This sequence joins TRBV24-1 and TRBJ2-2; D may be TRBD1 (6 bases). This CDR3 is 16 amino acids long. From germline, CDR1 is KGHDR and CDR2 SFDVKD. Trimming stripped 1 base from V and 2 bases from J, with 10 bases between. The CDR3 coding sequence is TGTGCCACCAGTGATTTACCCAGGGGCAACACCGGGGAGCTGTTTTTT. Encoded protein: CATSDLPRGNTGELFF.

V gene TRBV9 combines with J gene TRBJ1-6; weak D call: TRBD1 (6 bases). Looked up from germline, CDR1 is SGDLS and CDR2 is YYNGEE. The CDR3 spans 15 residues. Trimming took off 4 bases at V and 7 bases at J, with 15 bases between the two ends. For the CDR3, the DNA is TGTGCCAGCAGCCTATCCCGGACAGAAAATTCACCCCTCCACTTT. This gives the protein CASSLSRTENSPLHF.

In this sample, this clone turned up once. This chain joins TRBV7-2 and TRBJ1-2; no clear D. The CDR3 sequence is 13 residues long. V dropped 5 bases and J dropped 2 bases, with 9 bases sitting between them. Germline V gene data show CDR1 as SGHTA and CDR2 as FQGNSA. CDR3 amino acids: CASSPQTNYGYTF. The CDR3 DNA reads TGTGCCAGCAGCCCCCAAACAAACTATGGCTACACCTTC.

V usage is TRBV4-2 and J usage is TRBJ2-2; D perhaps matches TRBD2 (5 bases). V gave up 4 bases and J gave up 0 bases, with 15 bases separating them. The CDR3 has 17 amino acids. Germline V CDR1 and CDR2: LGHNA, YNFKEQ. This chain's CDR3 is CASSPTGSGSNTGELFF. CDR3 in DNA: TGTGCCAGCAGCCCTACGGGATCGGGGTCGAACACCGGGGAGCTGTTTTTT.

This clone showed up just once. The chain has TRBV7-8 and TRBJ1-2; TRBD1 matches 8 bases. Germline CDR1 is SGHVS and CDR2 is FQNEAQ. The CDR3 has 13 residues. J lost 2 bases, V lost 5 bases, and 1 base had no gene match. This CDR3 is CASSRQGNYGYTF. The CDR3 DNA sequence: TGTGCCAGCAGCCGACAGGGGAACTATGGCTACACCTTC.

The CDR3: CASSSQVPLIVEQFF. The CDR3 DNA reads TGTGCCAGCAGTTCCCAGGTGCCCCTGATAGTTGAGCAGTTCTTC. The gene calls are TRBV6-5 and TRBJ2-1, with D unresolved. The CDR3 has 15 residues. Germline V CDR1 and CDR2: MNHEY, SVGAGI. V was shortened by 4 bases and J by 9 bases, with 19 bases between the two germline ends.

The J gene is TRBJ2-5, the V gene TRBV25-1; D is unclear. Trimming left V 4 bases short and J 9 bases short, with 9 bases between. This CDR3 has 11 residues. Germline CDR1 MGHDK, CDR2 SYGVNS. The CDR3 region is CASSVKTSQYF. For the CDR3, the DNA is TGTGCCAGCAGTGTCAAGACTTCCCAGTACTTC.

This clone has a handful of counts. The V gene is TRBV6-1, the J gene TRBJ1-6, with TRBD1 as a possible D gene (5 bases). V was shortened by 1 base and J by 7 bases, with 8 bases between the two germline ends. The CDR3 consists of 14 residues. Germline CDR1 MNHNS, CDR2 SASEGT. The CDR3 nucleotides read TGTGCCAGCAGTGAAGTCGGGGGGAATTCACCCCTCCACTTT. This gives the protein CASSEVGGNSPLHF.

This clone was recorded once. The chain employs TRBV6-5 and TRBJ2-7; the match to TRBD2 covers 13 bases. V gave up 7 bases and J gave up 4 bases; unmatched junction bases: 7. Germline loops: CDR1 MNHEY, CDR2 SVGAGI. This CDR3 comprises 15 residues. The CDR3 loop reads CASTRPTSGRYEQYF. DNA for the CDR3: TGTGCCAGCACCCGCCCGACTAGCGGGAGGTACGAGCAGTACTTC.

This clone was found a few times. The chain uses TRBV7-2 and TRBJ1-2; perhaps TRBD1 as D (5 bases). Germline CDR1 and CDR2: SGHTA and FQGNSA. The CDR3 sequence is 15 residues long. Trimming shortened V by 3 bases and J by 7 bases, and 18 bases separated the two germline ends. This chain's CDR3 is CASSLYAGSEGGYTF. CDR3 sequence (DNA): TGTGCCAGCAGCTTGTATGCAGGGTCCGAAGGTGGCTACACCTTC. Combining the CDR3 with reference TRBV7-2 and TRBJ1-2 gives the whole variable domain GAGVSQSPSNKVTEKGKDVELRCDPISGHTALYWYRQSLGQGLEFLIYFQGNSAPDKSGLPSDRFSAERTGGSVSTLTIQRTQQEDSAVYLCASSLYAGSEGGYTFGSGTRLTVV.

This clone was seen only once. This rearrangement joins TRBV11-1 to TRBJ2-1; 8 nucleotides align to TRBD2. Trimming cost V 3 bases and J 1 base; bases outside gene matches: 2. Germline CDR1 SGHAT, CDR2 FQDESV (reference sequence). The CDR3 totals 15 residues. CDR3 amino acids: CASSFSGTSYNEQFF. In nucleotides, the CDR3 is TGTGCCAGCAGCTTTAGCGGGACTTCCTACAATGAGCAGTTCTTC.

This clone was seen a handful of times. The V and J genes are TRBV3-1 (or the pseudogene TRBV3-2) and TRBJ2-3, with 10 positions matching TRBD1. This CDR3 is 15 amino acids long. V dropped 5 bases and J dropped 2; count of bases not matched to a gene: 4. CDR1 LGHDT and CDR2 YNNKEL come from the germline V gene (reference sequence). The CDR3 DNA reads as TGTGCCAGCAGCTCGGGACAGGGGTTCACAGATACGCAGTATTTT. Translated, it gives CASSSGQGFTDTQYF.

There are a few counts of this clone. The V and J genes are TRBV27 and TRBJ1-2; 8 bases agree with TRBD1. Germline V gene data show CDR1 as MNHEY and CDR2 as SMNVEV (reference sequence). This CDR3 has 14 residues. V trimming: 7 bases; J trimming: 4 bases; junction bases outside the gene matches: 8. This CDR3 reads CASNSGGNGYGYTF. CDR3 coding DNA: TGTGCCAGCAACTCAGGGGGCAATGGCTATGGCTACACCTTC.

This clone was recorded a few times. The rearrangement uses TRBV6-5 and TRBJ1-2; a weak D match, TRBD1 (5 bases). The CDR3 covers 12 residues. V lost 6 bases to trimming and J lost 7 bases, with 12 bases between them. The germline V gene encodes CDR1 MNHEY and CDR2 SVGAGI. The DNA of the CDR3 is TGTGCCAGCAGAGATCAGGGTGGTGGCTACACCTTC. Translating gives CASRDQGGGYTF.

The V call is TRBV18, the J call TRBJ2-1; D is perhaps TRBD2 (5 bases). Trimming left V 6 bases short and J 6 bases short, with 9 bases between. Germline CDR1 is KGHSH and CDR2 is LQKENI. The CDR3 is 12 residues long. The CDR3 region is CASSEGINEQFF. CDR3 DNA: TGTGCCAGCTCTGAGGGAATCAATGAGCAGTTCTTC.

The CDR3 DNA reads TGTGCCAGCAGCTTGGGAGCTCTAAGTTCCAATGAGCAGTTCTTC. It is translated as CASSLGALSSNEQFF. The J gene is TRBJ2-1, the V gene TRBV7-2; perhaps TRBD2 as D (5 bases). The CDR3 is 15 residues long. Looked up from germline, CDR1 is SGHTA and CDR2 is FQGNSA. V lost 3 bases and J lost 6, with 15 bases in between.

In nucleotides, the CDR3 is TGTGCCAGCAGCCCTGGGCCCGGGAGGGACACCATATATTTT. This translates into CASSPGPGRDTIYF. This chain joins TRBV5-6 and TRBJ1-3; D is unresolved. This CDR3 comprises 14 residues. CDR1 SGHDT and CDR2 YYEEEE come from the germline V gene. V dropped 4 bases and J dropped 8 bases, with 16 bases sitting between them.